This entry lists 7 T cell receptor beta chains sequenced from one sample in a study of molecular identifiers for immune sequencing clone quantification. TCRdb reprocessed the PCR reads with MiXCR, giving one entry per CDR3 protein. The table lists 70,000 to 90,000 distinct CDR3 sequences, around 20% of them singletons, with approximately 0.99% in the top ten. Sequenced input: naive CD8+ T cells from blood, with Jurkat cell RNA spiked in. Subset: FACS-sorted CD8+CD4-CCR7+CD45RA+ naive T cells. These receptors were obtained from a human donor in good health. Some libraries in this study had Jurkat cell RNA spiked in.

This clonotype was counted ten times or more. This sequence joins TRBV21-1 and TRBJ1-1; the table's D call, TRBD1, was not checked against the DNA. TRBV21-1 counts as a pseudogene. The CDR3 covers 15 residues. As DNA, the CDR3 is TGTGCCAGCAGCCCCCGGGGGGGGTTGGACACTGAAGCTTTCTTT. Encoded protein: CASSPRGGLDTEAFF.

This clonotype has a count of ten or more. The V gene is TRBV27, the J gene TRBJ1-4; 9 bases agree with TRBD1. CDR1 and CDR2 from the germline V gene are MNHEY and SMNVEV (reference sequence). V shed 5 bases, J shed 7 bases, and the junction held 11 bases outside the gene matches. CDR3 length: 16 residues. The CDR3 coding sequence is TGTGCCAGCAGTCCGATCGCCGGGACAGGGACTGAAAAACTGTTTTTT. Encoded protein: CASSPIAGTGTEKLFF.

The sample holds a few counts of this clonotype. The chain joins TRBV7-9 to TRBJ2-1, with 11 bases aligning to TRBD1. Germline loops: CDR1 SEHNR, CDR2 FQNEAQ (reference sequence). The CDR3 covers 17 residues. V was clipped by 4 bases and J by 6 bases; unmatched bases: 11. CDR3 in DNA: TGTGCCAGCAGCTACCCCGGAGGGACAGGGGGTCGCAATGAGCAGTTCTTC. Translation gives CASSYPGGTGGRNEQFF.

The sample holds a few counts of this clonotype. This sequence joins TRBV11-3 and TRBJ2-7; 9 bases align to TRBD1. The J segment lost 0 bases and the V segment lost 5 bases, leaving 8 bases of the junction unmatched. Germline-derived CDR1 and CDR2 are SGHNT and YENEEA. This CDR3 is built from 16 residues. CDR3 nucleotides: TGTGCCAGCAGCCCCCGGACAGGGGCGAGCTCCTACGAGCAGTACTTC. Translation: CASSPRTGASSYEQYF.

To note about this clonotype: A much bigger clone sits one base away, suggesting this may be a read error. The chain recombines TRBV29-1 with TRBJ1-1; D is unresolved. This CDR3 spans 13 amino acids. Deletions cut 1 base from V and 1 base from J, with 7 bases between. Germline loops: CDR1 SQVTM, CDR2 ANQGSEA. In nucleotides, the CDR3 is TGCAGCGTTGAAGGTGGGAGGAACACTGAAGCTTTCTTT. This encodes CSVEGGRNTEAFF.

This clonotype showed up many times. The V call is TRBV7-9, the J call TRBJ1-3; no clear D gene. This CDR3 has 15 amino acids. Between the trimmed V and J ends, which lost 1 base and 0 bases, there was a span of 7 bases. Germline V gene lookup returns CDR1 SEHNR and CDR2 FQNEAQ (reference sequence). DNA of the CDR3: TGTGCCAGCAGCTTAGGACACCTCTCTGGAAACACCATATATTTT. Its protein is CASSLGHLSGNTIYF. Supplemented by reference TRBV7-9 and TRBJ1-3, the full variable domain reads DTGVSQNPRHKITKRGQNVTFRCDPISEHNRLYWYRQTLGQGPEFLTYFQNEAQLEKSRLLSDRFSAERPKGSFSTLEIQRTEQGDSAMYLCASSLGHLSGNTIYFGEGSWLTVV.

On this clonotype: A much larger clone lies a single base off, so this may be a read error. V usage is TRBV20-1 and J usage is TRBJ1-1; the D gene is possibly TRBD1 (5 bases). Germline V gene data show CDR1 as DFQATT and CDR2 as SNEGSKA (reference sequence). CDR3 length: 14 amino acids. This chain's CDR3 is CPTGQGQTGTEAFF. CDR3 DNA: TGCCCCACCGGGCAGGGCCAGACGGGAACTGAAGCTTTCTTT.